This entry describes one TCR beta chain. Its specificity is not known. The CDR3 has 16 amino acids. V was shortened by 4 bases and J by 7 bases, with 23 bases between the two germline ends. Germline CDR1 SGHRS, CDR2 YFSETQ. The data were obtained in a study of neoadjuvant nivolumab and ipilimumab in lung cancer. Study results and limitations: Only two of four nivolumab-treated tumors gained richness and clonality by surgery.

Sequencing used immunoSEQ multiplex PCR; TCRdb keeps in-frame clones, though not all of them. The sample consists of about 5,300 clones, around 91% of them appearing once. The sample consisted of blood, taken after neoadjuvant nivolumab, alone or with ipilimumab, at or shortly before surgery. The J gene is TRBJ1-2, the V gene TRBV5-1; perhaps TRBD1 as D (5 bases). The receptor's source is an adult with non-small cell lung cancer. Some clones in this sample may be carry-over from other donors' samples. The CDR3 nucleotides read TGCGCCAGCAGCCCACAGGACACCTATGACTTCCGTGGCTACACCTTC. This codes for CASSPQDTYDFRGYTF.